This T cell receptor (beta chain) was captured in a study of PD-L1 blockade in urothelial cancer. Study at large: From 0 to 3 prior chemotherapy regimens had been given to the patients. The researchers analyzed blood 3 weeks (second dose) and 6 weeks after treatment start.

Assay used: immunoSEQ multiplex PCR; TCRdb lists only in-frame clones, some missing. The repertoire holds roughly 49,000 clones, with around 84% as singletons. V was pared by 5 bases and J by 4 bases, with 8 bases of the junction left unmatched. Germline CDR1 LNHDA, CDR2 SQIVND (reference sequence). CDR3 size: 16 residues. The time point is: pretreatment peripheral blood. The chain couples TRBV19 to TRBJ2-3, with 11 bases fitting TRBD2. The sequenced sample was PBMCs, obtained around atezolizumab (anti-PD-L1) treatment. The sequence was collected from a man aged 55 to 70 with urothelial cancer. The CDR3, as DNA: TGTGCCAGTAGTCACGGGACTAGCGGTACTTCAGATACGCAGTATTTT. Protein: CASSHGTSGTSDTQYF.